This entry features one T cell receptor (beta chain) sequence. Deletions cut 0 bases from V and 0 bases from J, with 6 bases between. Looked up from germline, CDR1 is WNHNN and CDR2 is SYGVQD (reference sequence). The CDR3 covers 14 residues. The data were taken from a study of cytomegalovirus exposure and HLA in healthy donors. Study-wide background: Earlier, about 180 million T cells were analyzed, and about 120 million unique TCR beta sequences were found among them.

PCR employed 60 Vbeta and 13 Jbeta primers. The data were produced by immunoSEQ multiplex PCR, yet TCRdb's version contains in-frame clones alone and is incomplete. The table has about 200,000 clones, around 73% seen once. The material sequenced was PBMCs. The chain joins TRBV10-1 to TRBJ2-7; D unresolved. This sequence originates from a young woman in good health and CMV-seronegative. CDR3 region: CASSESSGSYEQYF. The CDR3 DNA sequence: TGCGCCAGCAGTGAGTCGTCGGGCTCCTACGAGCAGTACTTC.